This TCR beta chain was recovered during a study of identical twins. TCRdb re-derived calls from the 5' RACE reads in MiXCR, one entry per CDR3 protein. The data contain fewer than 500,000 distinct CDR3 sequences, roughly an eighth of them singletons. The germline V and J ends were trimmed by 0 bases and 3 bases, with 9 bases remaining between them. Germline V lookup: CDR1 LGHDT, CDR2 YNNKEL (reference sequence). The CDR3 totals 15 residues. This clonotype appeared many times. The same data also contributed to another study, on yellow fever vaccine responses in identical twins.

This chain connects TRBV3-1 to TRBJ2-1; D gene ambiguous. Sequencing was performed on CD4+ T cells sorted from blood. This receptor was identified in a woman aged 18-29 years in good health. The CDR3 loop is CASSQDNAIYNEQFF. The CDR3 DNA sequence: TGTGCCAGCAGCCAAGATAACGCCATCTACAATGAGCAGTTCTTC.